What follows are 7 T cell receptor beta chains derived from one specimen sequenced in a study of cytomegalovirus exposure and HLA in healthy donors. It was with 60 Vbeta and 13 Jbeta primers that the PCR ran. TCRdb's table, derived via immunoSEQ multiplex PCR, lists solely in-frame clones and lacks some. Across roughly 36,000 clones, the top ten clones capture 3.2% of the sample. Input material: PBMCs. All receptors come from a woman aged 25 to 39 in good health and CMV-seropositive.

The chain joins TRBV5-1 to TRBJ1-6; D call uncertain. Germline CDR1 and CDR2: SGHRS and YFSETQ. The CDR3 runs to 16 residues. V gave up 0 bases and J gave up 0 bases, with 7 bases separating them. DNA of the CDR3: TGCGCCAGCAGCTTGGTTTCAGGCTCCTATAATTCACCCCTCCACTTT. As protein: CASSLVSGSYNSPLHF.

This rearrangement joins TRBV5-1 to TRBJ2-2; D remains unclear. The CDR3 is 16 amino acids. V was clipped by 0 bases and J by 0 bases, with 9 bases between them. Per the germline V gene, CDR1 is SGHRS and CDR2 is YFSETQ. In nucleotides, the CDR3 is TGCGCCAGCAGCTTGGCCGCACATGCGAACACCGGGGAGCTGTTTTTT. This codes for CASSLAAHANTGELFF.

CDR3 nucleotides: TGTGCCAGCAGCTCCTACAGGGGTCGCGAAAAACTGTTTTTT. Its protein is CASSSYRGREKLFF. The chain uses TRBV5-6 and TRBJ1-4, with 7 bases matching TRBD1. From germline, CDR1 is SGHDT and CDR2 YYEEEE. The CDR3 extends over 14 amino acids. The ends lost 3 bases at V and 8 bases at J; junction bases unmatched: 7.

V usage is TRBV7-8 and J usage is TRBJ1-2; D is perhaps TRBD1 (5 bases). The V end was cut by 1 base, the J end by 1 base, with 16 bases between. The CDR3 is 17 amino acids. Germline V CDR1 and CDR2: SGHVS, FQNEAQ. This chain's CDR3 is CASSLDLSRARNYGYTF. The CDR3 DNA reads TGTGCCAGCAGCTTAGACTTGAGCAGGGCCCGTAACTATGGCTACACCTTC. The full variable domain, completed using reference TRBV7-8 and TRBJ1-2, is GAGVSQSPRYKVAKRGQDVALRCDPISGHVSLFWYQQALGQGPEFLTYFQNEAQLDKSGLPSDRFFAERPEGSVSTLKIQRTQQEDSAVYLCASSLDLSRARNYGYTFGSGTRLTVV.

V and J are TRBV4-1 and TRBJ2-3, with 7 bases lining up with TRBD2. CDR3 length equals 13 residues. In germline, CDR1 is MGHRA, CDR2 YSYEKL. V lost 3 bases, J lost 4 bases, and 1 base stayed unmatched. The CDR3 reads CASSHGLADTQYF. The CDR3 coding sequence is TGCGCCAGCAGCCACGGACTAGCAGATACGCAGTATTTT.

The chain joins TRBV30 to TRBJ2-1, with TRBD1 matching 9 bases. The CDR3 consists of 17 residues. Per germline, CDR1 GTSNPN and CDR2 SVGIG (reference sequence). J was trimmed by 3 bases and V by 4 bases; bases with no gene match: 13. The CDR3 DNA follows: TGTGCCTGGATTGGGACAGGGTTTCGGGCCGGCTACAATGAGCAGTTCTTC. Translated, it gives CAWIGTGFRAGYNEQFF. Looking up the rest from reference TRBV30 and TRBJ2-1 gives the full variable domain: SQTIHQWPATLVQPVGSPLSLECTVEGTSNPNLYWYRQAAGRGLQLLFYSVGIGQISSEVPQNLSASRPQDRQFILSSKKLLLSDSGFYLCAWIGTGFRAGYNEQFFGPGTRLTVL.

This chain links TRBV7-2 with TRBJ1-4; the match to TRBD1 covers 7 bases. Germline trimming cut 6 bases from V and 3 bases from J; bases unmatched to any gene: 4. This CDR3 region has 14 residues. The germline CDR1 and CDR2 sequences are SGHTA and FQGNSA. CDR3: CASRIDRANEKLFF. For the CDR3, the DNA is TGTGCCAGCAGGATAGACAGGGCTAATGAAAAACTGTTTTTT.